The rows below give T cell receptor beta chains drawn from one sample of a study of blood T cell repertoires in COVID-19. Using immunoSEQ multiplex PCR, the repertoire was profiled, and TCRdb retains in-frame clones only, with some absent. The profile shows around 230,000 clones, more than 75% of them singletons. The sample consisted of peripheral blood. The receptors originated from a woman between 55 and 75 years old with active or convalescent COVID-19. Both conserved end residues are part of each CDR3. Each record gives: D gene, V gene, J gene, clone size, CDR3 protein, CDR3 DNA. D genes are given only for firm matches. Clone size is shown for a subset of rows, as once, few, many or a class of expanded clone.

>TRBD1|TRBV18|TRBJ1-2|NA
CASSPSQTGGYGYTF
TGTGCCAGCTCACCCTCACAGACAGGGGGCTATGGCTACACCTTC
>NA|TRBV7-2|TRBJ1-5|NA
CASSPNGQTYSNQPQHF
TGTGCCAGCAGCCCCAACGGACAGACTTATAGCAATCAGCCCCAGCATTTT
>NA|TRBV19|TRBJ1-3|NA
CASSMGPASGNTIYF
TGTGCCAGTAGTATGGGGCCGGCCTCTGGAAACACCATATATTTT
>NA|TRBV6-4|TRBJ1-4|once
CASTLGRVGEKLFF
TGTGCCAGCACATTGGGCAGGGTAGGGGAAAAACTGTTTTTT
>TRBD1|TRBV7-2|TRBJ1-2|NA
CASRPAGQRYGYTF
TGTGCCAGCAGGCCGGCGGGACAGCGGTATGGCTACACCTTC
>NA|TRBV2|TRBJ1-1|NA
CASSGWTGKTEAFF
TGTGCCAGCAGTGGCTGGACGGGAAAAACTGAAGCTTTCTTT
>NA|TRBV4-3|TRBJ1-1|NA
CASSPGRRGTEAFF
TGCGCCAGCAGCCCGGGACGGAGGGGCACTGAAGCTTTCTTT
>NA|TRBV7-2|TRBJ2-7|NA
CASSPRSGAAYEQYF
TGTGCCAGCAGCCCCCGTTCAGGGGCCGCCTACGAGCAGTACTTC
>NA|TRBV7-2|TRBJ1-4|NA
CASSLRYREKLFF
TGTGCCAGCAGCTTGAGGTATCGCGAAAAACTGTTTTTT
>NA|TRBV4-1|TRBJ2-1|NA
CASSPNVVRSNEQFF
TGCGCCAGCAGCCCGAACGTGGTTCGGTCTAATGAGCAGTTCTTC
>TRBD2|TRBV11-3|TRBJ2-3|NA
CASSPIGGEGTQYF
TGTGCCAGCAGCCCGATCGGGGGGGAAGGTACGCAGTATTTT
>NA|TRBV19|TRBJ1-4|NA
CASRERGGRRGEKLFF
TGTGCCAGTAGAGAAAGGGGGGGCCGACGCGGAGAAAAACTGTTTTTT
>TRBD1|TRBV30|TRBJ2-2|NA
CAWTGTGKLAGELFF
TGTGCCTGGACCGGGACAGGGAAGTTAGCCGGGGAGCTGTTTTTT
>NA|TRBV9|TRBJ1-1|NA
CASGGMNTEAFF
TGTGCCAGCGGGGGCATGAACACTGAAGCTTTCTTT
>NA|TRBV3-1/TRBV3-2|TRBJ2-1|NA
CASSQSRFEQFF
TGTGCCAGCAGCCAAAGCCGATTCGAGCAGTTCTTC
>TRBD1|TRBV2|TRBJ1-5|NA
CASNLDRNQPQHF
TGTGCCAGCAACCTGGACAGGAATCAGCCCCAGCATTTT
>NA|TRBV5-4|TRBJ2-5|NA
CASSVRQFLGQETQYF
TGTGCCAGCAGCGTAAGACAGTTCCTAGGGCAAGAGACCCAGTACTTC
>TRBD1|TRBV5-5|TRBJ1-1|NA
CASKLVGTENTEAFF
TGTGCCAGCAAGCTTGTGGGGACAGAGAACACTGAAGCTTTCTTT
>TRBD1|TRBV29-1|TRBJ1-4|NA
CSAVGDREATNEKLFF
TGCAGCGCTGTAGGGGACAGGGAGGCAACTAATGAAAAACTGTTTTTT
>TRBD1|TRBV5-5|TRBJ1-3|NA
CASSLGTGQTGNTIYF
TGTGCCAGCAGCTTAGGGACAGGTCAAACTGGAAACACCATATATTTT
>TRBD2|TRBV3-1/TRBV3-2|TRBJ2-5|NA
CASSQEWLAGGETQYF
TGTGCCAGCAGCCAAGAATGGCTAGCGGGGGGAGAGACCCAGTACTTC
>TRBD1|TRBV19|TRBJ1-1|few
CASSVRQGRMNTEAFF
TGTGCCAGTAGTGTCCGACAGGGGCGCATGAACACTGAAGCTTTCTTT
>NA|TRBV5-1|TRBJ1-1|NA
CASSLSGLPTEAFF
TGCGCCAGCAGCTTGTCAGGACTGCCCACTGAAGCTTTCTTT
>TRBD1|TRBV5-5|TRBJ1-2|few
CASSLGATGGYGYTF
TGTGCCAGCAGCTTGGGGGCGACAGGGGGCTATGGCTACACCTTC
>NA|TRBV3-1/TRBV3-2|TRBJ1-1|NA
CASRNTGSTEAFF
TGTGCCAGCAGGAATACAGGGTCTACTGAAGCTTTCTTT
>NA|TRBV18|TRBJ1-5|NA
CASSPDRLSNQPQHF
TGTGCCAGCTCACCTGACAGATTGAGCAATCAGCCCCAGCATTTT
>NA|TRBV6-2/TRBV6-3|TRBJ1-5|NA
CASSYGASNQPQHF
TGTGCCAGCAGTTATGGGGCATCTAATCAGCCCCAGCATTTT
>NA|TRBV18|TRBJ1-5|once
CASSPQAGGSLGNQPQHF
TGTGCCAGCTCACCACAAGCGGGGGGGTCTCTAGGCAATCAGCCCCAGCATTTT
>TRBD1|TRBV30|TRBJ1-2|NA
CAWSRDSFNYGYTF
TGTGCCTGGAGTCGGGACAGTTTTAACTATGGCTACACCTTC
>TRBD1|TRBV3-1/TRBV3-2|TRBJ1-4|NA
CASRSQGAREKLFF
TGTGCCAGCAGGTCACAGGGGGCGCGGGAAAAACTGTTTTTT
>NA|TRBV5-4|TRBJ1-3|NA
CASSLALGGSGNTIYF
TGTGCCAGCAGCTTGGCCTTGGGGGGTTCTGGAAACACCATATATTTT
>NA|TRBV9|TRBJ2-3|NA
CASSVSGREVDTQYF
TGTGCCAGCAGCGTCTCCGGCAGGGAGGTTGATACGCAGTATTTT
>TRBD1|TRBV3-1/TRBV3-2|TRBJ1-5|NA
CASSQGGQGAGQPQHF
TGTGCCAGCAGCCAAGGAGGCCAGGGGGCGGGTCAGCCCCAGCATTTT
>TRBD1|TRBV5-1|TRBJ2-3|few
CASQTGYGTDTQYF
TGCGCCAGCCAGACAGGGTACGGCACAGATACGCAGTATTTT
>TRBD1|TRBV5-1|TRBJ1-5|few
CASSSGQGGQPQHF
TGCGCCAGCAGCTCCGGACAGGGCGGTCAGCCCCAGCATTTT
>TRBD1|TRBV4-2|TRBJ1-5|once
CASSQGAQMGQDPWPQHF
TGTGCCAGCAGCCAAGGGGCCCAAATGGGACAGGACCCATGGCCCCAGCATTTT
>NA|TRBV6-5|TRBJ2-3|NA
CASSDAGWTQYF
TGTGCCAGCAGCGACGCAGGATGGACGCAGTATTTT
>TRBD1|TRBV6-5|TRBJ1-6|NA
CASSYLTGDGSPLHF
TGTGCCAGCAGTTACCTGACAGGGGATGGTTCACCCCTCCACTTT
>NA|TRBV27|TRBJ1-4|NA
CASSFSGAGTNEKLFF
TGTGCCAGCAGTTTTAGCGGGGCCGGAACTAATGAAAAACTGTTTTTT
>NA|TRBV30|TRBJ1-5|NA
CACSERGGQPQHF
TGTGCCTGCTCCGAGAGGGGGGGACAGCCCCAGCATTTT
>TRBD2|TRBV5-1|TRBJ2-3|NA
CASSLGLAVDTQYF
TGCGCCAGCAGCTTGGGTCTAGCGGTAGATACGCAGTATTTT
>NA|TRBV5-1|TRBJ2-7|NA
CASSPGGGVGTYEQYF
TGCGCCAGCAGCCCTGGAGGGGGGGTTGGAACCTACGAGCAGTACTTC
>TRBD1|TRBV5-6|TRBJ1-2|NA
CASSGYGTGISGYTF
TGTGCCAGCAGCGGGTACGGGACAGGAATTTCGGGCTACACCTTC
>NA|TRBV11-3|TRBJ2-1|NA
CASSLDLQQNEQFF
TGTGCCAGCAGCTTAGATCTTCAACAGAATGAGCAGTTCTTC
>NA|TRBV4-1|TRBJ1-1|NA
CASSLSQGYGNTEAFF
TGCGCCAGCAGCCTCTCACAGGGTTACGGGAACACTGAAGCTTTCTTT
>NA|TRBV14|TRBJ2-5|NA
CASSQVGQLETQYF
TGTGCCAGCAGCCAGGTTGGACAGTTGGAGACCCAGTACTTC
>NA|TRBV6-6|TRBJ2-5|NA
CASSPITVNQETQYF
TGTGCCAGCAGCCCGATTACAGTGAACCAAGAGACCCAGTACTTC
>TRBD2|TRBV3-1/TRBV3-2|TRBJ2-7|once
CASSLLGLVHEQYF
TGTGCCAGCTCCCTTTTAGGACTAGTCCACGAGCAGTACTTC
>NA|TRBV6-1|TRBJ1-3|NA
CASSERGIRNTIYF
TGTGCCAGCAGTGAAAGAGGGATCCGAAACACCATATATTTT
>TRBD1|TRBV7-2|TRBJ2-2|NA
CASSLSRGHTGELFF
TGTGCCAGCAGCTTATCCAGGGGGCACACCGGGGAGCTGTTTTTT
>NA|TRBV20-1|TRBJ2-7|NA
CSASPADEQYF
TGCAGTGCTAGCCCGGCGGACGAGCAGTACTTC
>NA|TRBV5-1|TRBJ1-5|NA
CASSRQGGEPQHF
TGCGCCAGCAGCCGCCAGGGCGGGGAGCCCCAGCATTTT
>NA|TRBV2|TRBJ2-2|once
CASSDSWVAGELFF
TGTGCCAGCAGTGATAGCTGGGTAGCCGGGGAGCTGTTTTTT
>TRBD1|TRBV4-1|TRBJ1-3|few
CASSQRQGAGNTIYF
TGCGCCAGCAGCCAACGACAGGGGGCTGGAAACACCATATATTTT